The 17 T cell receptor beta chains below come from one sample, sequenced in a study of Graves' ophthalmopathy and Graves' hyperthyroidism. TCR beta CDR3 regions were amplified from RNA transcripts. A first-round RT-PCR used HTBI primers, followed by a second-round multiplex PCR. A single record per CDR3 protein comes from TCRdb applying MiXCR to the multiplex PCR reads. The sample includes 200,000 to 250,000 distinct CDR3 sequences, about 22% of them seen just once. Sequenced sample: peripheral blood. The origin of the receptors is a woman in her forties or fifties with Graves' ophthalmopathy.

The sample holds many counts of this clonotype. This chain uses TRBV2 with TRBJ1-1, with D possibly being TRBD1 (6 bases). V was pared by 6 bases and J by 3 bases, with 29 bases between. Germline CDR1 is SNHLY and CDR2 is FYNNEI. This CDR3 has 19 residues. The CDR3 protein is CASRHIWEVRGQPHTEAFF. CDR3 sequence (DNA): TGTGCCAGCAGGCATATTTGGGAGGTCAGGGGTCAGCCCCACACTGAAGCTTTCTTT.

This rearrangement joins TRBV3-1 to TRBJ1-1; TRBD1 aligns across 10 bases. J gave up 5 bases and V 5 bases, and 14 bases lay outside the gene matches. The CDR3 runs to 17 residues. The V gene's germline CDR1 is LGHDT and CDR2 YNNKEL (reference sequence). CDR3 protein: CASSVHPGTGVGTEAFF. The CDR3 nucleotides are TGTGCCAGCAGCGTCCATCCCGGGACAGGGGTCGGAACTGAAGCTTTCTTT.

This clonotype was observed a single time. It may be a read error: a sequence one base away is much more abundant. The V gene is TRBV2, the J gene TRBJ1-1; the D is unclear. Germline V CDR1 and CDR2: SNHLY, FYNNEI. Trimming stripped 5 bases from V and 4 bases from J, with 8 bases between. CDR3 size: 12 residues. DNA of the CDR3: TGTGCCAGCAGTATTAAGAGCACTGAAGCTTTCTTT. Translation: CASSIKSTEAFF. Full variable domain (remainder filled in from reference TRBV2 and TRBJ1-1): EPEVTQTPSHQVTQMGQEVILRCVPISNHLYFYWYRQILGQKVEFLVSFYNNEISEKSEIFDDQFSVERPDGSNFTLKIRSTKLEDSAMYFCASSIKSTEAFFGQGTRLTVV.

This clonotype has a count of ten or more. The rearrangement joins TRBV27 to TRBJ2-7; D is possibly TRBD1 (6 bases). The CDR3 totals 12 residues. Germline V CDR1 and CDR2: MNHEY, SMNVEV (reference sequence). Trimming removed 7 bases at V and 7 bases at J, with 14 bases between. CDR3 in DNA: TGTGCCAGCAAGGACAGTGGAGGAGAGCAGTACTTC. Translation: CASKDSGGEQYF.

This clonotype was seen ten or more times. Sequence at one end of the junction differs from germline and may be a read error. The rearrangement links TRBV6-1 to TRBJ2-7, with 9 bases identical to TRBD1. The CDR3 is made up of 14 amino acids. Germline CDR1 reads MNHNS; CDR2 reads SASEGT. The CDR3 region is CASKPGQGSYEQYF. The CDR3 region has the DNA TGTGCCAGTAAACCGGGACAGGGTTCCTACGAGCAATACTTC.

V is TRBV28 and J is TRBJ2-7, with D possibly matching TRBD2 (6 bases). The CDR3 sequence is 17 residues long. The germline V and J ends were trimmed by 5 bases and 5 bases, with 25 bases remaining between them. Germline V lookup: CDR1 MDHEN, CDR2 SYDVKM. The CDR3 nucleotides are TGTGCCAGCAGTCTCTCCTACACGACTAGTTCAGAGCACGAGCAGTACTTC. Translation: CASSLSYTTSSEHEQYF.

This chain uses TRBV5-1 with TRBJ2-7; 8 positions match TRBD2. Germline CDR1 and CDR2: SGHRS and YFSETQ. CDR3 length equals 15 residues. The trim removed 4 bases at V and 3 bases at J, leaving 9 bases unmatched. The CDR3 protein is CASSISATSGYEQYF. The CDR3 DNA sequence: TGCGCCAGCAGCATCTCGGCTACTAGCGGCTACGAGCAGTACTTC.

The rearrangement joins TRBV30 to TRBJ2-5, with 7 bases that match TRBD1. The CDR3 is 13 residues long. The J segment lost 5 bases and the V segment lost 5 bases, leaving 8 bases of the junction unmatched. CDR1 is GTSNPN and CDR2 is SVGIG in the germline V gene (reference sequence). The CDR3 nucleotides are TGTGCCTGGCAAGATGACAGGGTGGAGACCCAGTACTTC. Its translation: CAWQDDRVETQYF.

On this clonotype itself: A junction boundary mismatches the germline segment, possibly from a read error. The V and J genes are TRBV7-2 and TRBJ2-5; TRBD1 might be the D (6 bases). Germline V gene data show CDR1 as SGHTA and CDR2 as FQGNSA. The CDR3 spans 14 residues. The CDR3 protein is CASTLGTYQETQYF. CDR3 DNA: TGTGCCAGCACCTTAGGGACATACCAAGAGACCCAGTACTTC.

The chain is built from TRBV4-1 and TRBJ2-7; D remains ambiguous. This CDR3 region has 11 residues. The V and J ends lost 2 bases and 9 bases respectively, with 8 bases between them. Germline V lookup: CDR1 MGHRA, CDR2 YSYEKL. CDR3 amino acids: CASSQNEGQYF. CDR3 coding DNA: TGCGCCAGCAGCCAAAACGAAGGGCAGTACTTC.

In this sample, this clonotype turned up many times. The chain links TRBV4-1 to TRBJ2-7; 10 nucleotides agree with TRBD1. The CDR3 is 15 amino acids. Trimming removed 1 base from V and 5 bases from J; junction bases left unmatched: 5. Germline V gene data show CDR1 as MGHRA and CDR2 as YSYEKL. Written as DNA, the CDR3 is TGCGCCAGCAGCCAAGTTTGGACAGGGGGGGACGAGCAGTACTTC. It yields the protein CASSQVWTGGDEQYF.

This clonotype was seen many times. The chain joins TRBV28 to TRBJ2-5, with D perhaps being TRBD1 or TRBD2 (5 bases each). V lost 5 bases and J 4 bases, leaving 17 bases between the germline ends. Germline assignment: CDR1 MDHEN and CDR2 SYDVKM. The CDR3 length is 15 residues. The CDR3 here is CASSLPDGTAETQYF. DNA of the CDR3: TGTGCCAGCAGTCTCCCAGACGGGACGGCAGAGACCCAGTACTTC.

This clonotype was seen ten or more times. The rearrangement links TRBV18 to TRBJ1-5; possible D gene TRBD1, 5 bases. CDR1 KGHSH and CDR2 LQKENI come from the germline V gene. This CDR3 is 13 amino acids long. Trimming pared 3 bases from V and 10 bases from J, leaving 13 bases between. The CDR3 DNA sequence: TGTGCCAGCTCACCCGGAACAGACAGTCCCCAGCATTTT. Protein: CASSPGTDSPQHF.

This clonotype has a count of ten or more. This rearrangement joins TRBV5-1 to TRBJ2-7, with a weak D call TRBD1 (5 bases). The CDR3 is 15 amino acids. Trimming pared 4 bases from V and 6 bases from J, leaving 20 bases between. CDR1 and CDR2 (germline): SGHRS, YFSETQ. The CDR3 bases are TGCGCCAGCAGCATCTCCACCGGGCAGGGCGGCGAGCAGTACTTC. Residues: CASSISTGQGGEQYF.

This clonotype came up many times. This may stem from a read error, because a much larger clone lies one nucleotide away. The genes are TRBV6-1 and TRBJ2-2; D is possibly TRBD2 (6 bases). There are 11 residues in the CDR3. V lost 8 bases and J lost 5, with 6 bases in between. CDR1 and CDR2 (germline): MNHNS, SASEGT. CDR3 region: CASGRTGELFF. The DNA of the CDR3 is TGTGCCAGCGGGAGGACCGGGGAGCTGTTTTTT.

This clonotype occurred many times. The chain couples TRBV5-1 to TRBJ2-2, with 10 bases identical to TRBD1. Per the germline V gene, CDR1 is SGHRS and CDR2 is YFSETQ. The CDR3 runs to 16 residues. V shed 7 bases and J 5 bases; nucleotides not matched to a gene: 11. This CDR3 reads CASCSPGTGDTGELFF. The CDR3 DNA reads TGCGCCAGCTGCTCTCCCGGGACAGGGGATACCGGGGAGCTGTTTTTT.

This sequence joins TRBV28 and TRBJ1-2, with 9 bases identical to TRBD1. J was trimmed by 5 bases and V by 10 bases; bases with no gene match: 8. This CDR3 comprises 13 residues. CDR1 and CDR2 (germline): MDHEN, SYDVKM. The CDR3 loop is CAIQQGAEYGYTF. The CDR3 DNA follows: TGTGCCATTCAACAGGGGGCAGAGTATGGCTACACCTTC.